The rows below give T cell receptor beta chains drawn from one sample of a study of T cell responses to AZD1222 COVID-19 vaccine. Sequencing was performed with immunoSEQ multiplex PCR; in TCRdb, only in-frame clones are kept and a portion is missing. Of some 99,000 clones in the sample, 87% were seen once. Specimen: peripheral blood, collected 28 days after the second AZD1222 dose. The source of these receptors is an adult who received the AZD1222 COVID-19 vaccine. The CDR3 runs from the conserved cysteine through the conserved F or W. D genes are given only for firm matches. The listing skips clone size in some rows; elsewhere it reads once, few, many or a size class.

TGTGCCAGCAGCCTCAGTCCTGGCTCCGGGGAGCTGTTTTTT | CASSLSPGSGELFF | TRBJ2-2 | NA | NA | TRBV3-1/TRBV3-2
TGTGCCAGCAGCTTGGGGACTAGCGGTTACAATGAGCAGTTCTTC | CASSLGTSGYNEQFF | TRBJ2-1 | TRBD2 | NA | TRBV11-2
TGTGCCAGGGCCCAGGGGATCAAAGAGACCCAGTACTTC | CARAQGIKETQYF | TRBJ2-5 | NA | NA | TRBV10-3
TGTGCCAGCAGCTTACACAGAGGGACTGAAGCTTTCTTT | CASSLHRGTEAFF | TRBJ1-1 | NA | NA | TRBV11-2
TGTGCCAGCATTCGGGCTAGGACCTACAATGAGCAGTTCTTC | CASIRARTYNEQFF | TRBJ2-1 | NA | NA | TRBV6-4
TGTGCCAGCAGCACGGGACAGGGGGCGAACGAGCAGTACTTC | CASSTGQGANEQYF | TRBJ2-7 | TRBD1 | once | TRBV7-7
TGCGCCAGCAGCCAAGGACTAGCGGGAGTATCTGGGGCCAACGTCCTGACTTTC | CASSQGLAGVSGANVLTF | TRBJ2-6 | TRBD2 | NA | TRBV4-3
TGTGCCAGCAGTCCGCGGGGTTATAATTCACCCCTCCACTTT | CASSPRGYNSPLHF | TRBJ1-6 | NA | NA | TRBV6-6
TGTGCCAGCTCACCTGGACAGTCGGGCTACGAGCAGTACTTC | CASSPGQSGYEQYF | TRBJ2-7 | NA | NA | TRBV18
TGTGCCAGCAGTTCGGGAGATCGTGAGTACTTC | CASSSGDREYF | TRBJ2-7 | NA | NA | TRBV27
TGTGCCAGCAGCGACTTTTACGGATTCAATAATTCACCCCTCCACTTT | CASSDFYGFNNSPLHF | TRBJ1-6 | NA | NA | TRBV7-9
TGCAGCGTGAAGCGAGGGACCTCTGGAAACACCATATATTTT | CSVKRGTSGNTIYF | TRBJ1-3 | NA | NA | TRBV29-1
TGCGCCAGCAGCCGCGGGACCGCGGGGGAGACCCAGTACTTC | CASSRGTAGETQYF | TRBJ2-5 | NA | NA | TRBV5-1
TGCAGCGTTGAAGGCGGGACAGGGGGGGCCTACAATGAGCAGTTCTTC | CSVEGGTGGAYNEQFF | TRBJ2-1 | TRBD1 | NA | TRBV29-1
TGTGCTAGTGCCTGGGACAGGGAGGGTGGCTACACCTTC | CASAWDREGGYTF | TRBJ1-2 | TRBD1 | NA | TRBV12-5
TGTGCCAGCAGCCAAGTTGCGGCAGGGAGTAGTCCCGGTGAAAAACTGTTTTTT | CASSQVAAGSSPGEKLFF | TRBJ1-4 | NA | NA | TRBV4-2
TGTGCCAGCAGCTTGGACGGACCCCGCTATGGCTACACCTTC | CASSLDGPRYGYTF | TRBJ1-2 | NA | NA | TRBV5-4
TGTGCCTCGAGCAAGGGGGATGAAGCTTTCTTT | CASSKGDEAFF | TRBJ1-1 | NA | NA | TRBV30
TGCGCCAGCAGCCAAGAGACAGCATACACAGATACGCAGTATTTT | CASSQETAYTDTQYF | TRBJ2-3 | NA | NA | TRBV5-1
TGTGCCAGCAGCTCGACAGGGGAAAGGGAGCAGTTCTTC | CASSSTGEREQFF | TRBJ2-1 | TRBD1 | NA | TRBV11-1
TGCGCCAGCAGGCCGTCCGCGGGTAGCTCCTACGAGCAGTACTTC | CASRPSAGSSYEQYF | TRBJ2-7 | NA | NA | TRBV5-1
TGTGCCAGCAGTTCCCATGTGGGTAGCGGGGTACTAGCCAAAAACATTCAGTACTTC | CASSSHVGSGVLAKNIQYF | TRBJ2-4 | TRBD2 | NA | TRBV7-8
TGTGCCAGCAGTCCTTTGGGTCGGACTAGGGATGAAAAACTGTTTTTT | CASSPLGRTRDEKLFF | TRBJ1-4 | NA | NA | TRBV28
TGTGCCAGCAGCCCAGTCCAGTTCGTCGGAGAGCAGTTCTTC | CASSPVQFVGEQFF | TRBJ2-1 | NA | NA | TRBV9
TGTGCCAGCAGCCCGGACAGGGCCACTGAAGCTTTCTTT | CASSPDRATEAFF | TRBJ1-1 | TRBD1 | NA | TRBV14